These 28 T cell receptor beta chains were sequenced from one sample in a study of control samples from healthy donors and cancer patients. This table comes from immunoSEQ multiplex PCR, and its TCRdb copy is limited to in-frame clones, with some not included. The sample has over 150,000 clones; roughly 92% are singletons. Sample: blood. The source is a man aged 25 to 40 in good health.

This clone was seen only once. The CDR3 bases are TGTGCCTGGGCCCTGACAGCGGGGAGCTCTGAAGCTTTCTTT. It is translated as CAWALTAGSSEAFF. The chain is built from TRBV30 and TRBJ1-1; D may be TRBD1 (5 bases). V lost 5 bases, J lost 6 bases, and 19 bases lay in between. The CDR3 runs 14 residues. Germline V lookup: CDR1 GTSNPN, CDR2 SVGIG (reference sequence).

The sample holds a few counts of this clone. The V call is TRBV7-2, the J call TRBJ1-2, with D unresolved. From germline, CDR1 is SGHTA and CDR2 FQGNSA. Trimming shortened V by 6 bases and J by 8 bases, and 16 bases separated the two germline ends. The CDR3 covers 13 residues. CDR3 loop: CASRSSGVGGYTF. DNA for the CDR3: TGTGCCAGCAGGAGTTCTGGGGTGGGGGGCTACACCTTC.

This chain links TRBV28 with TRBJ1-1; D perhaps matches TRBD1 (5 bases). Germline V gene data show CDR1 as MDHEN and CDR2 as SYDVKM. The CDR3 sequence is 15 residues long. Trimming left V 1 base short and J 4 bases short, with 13 bases between. The CDR3 loop reads CASSLSGGKGTEAFF. The CDR3 DNA reads TGTGCCAGCAGTTTATCCGGGGGGAAAGGCACTGAAGCTTTCTTT.

This clone has only a few counts. The chain carries TRBV12-3 or TRBV12-4 and TRBJ1-1; no firm D call. The CDR3 has 13 residues. V lost 7 bases and J 1 base, leaving 10 bases between the germline ends. In nucleotides, the CDR3 is TGTGCCAGCATCCCTACGGGGAACACTGAAGCTTTCTTT. Translated, it gives CASIPTGNTEAFF.

The table lists this clone with a count of one. J is TRBJ2-1 and V is TRBV6-5, with D perhaps being TRBD1 or TRBD2 (5 bases each). Germline V CDR1 and CDR2: MNHEY, SVGAGI. The CDR3 consists of 13 residues. The V end was cut by 4 bases, the J end by 7 bases, with 11 bases between. CDR3 sequence reads: CASSWDLGNEQFF. CDR3 DNA sequence: TGTGCCAGCAGTTGGGACCTAGGAAATGAGCAGTTCTTC.

The chain carries TRBV30 and TRBJ1-3; D gene ambiguous. The germline V gene encodes CDR1 GTSNPN and CDR2 SVGIG (reference sequence). The CDR3 has 18 amino acids. V was clipped by 3 bases and J by 0 bases, with 21 bases between them. As DNA, the CDR3 is TGTGCCTGGAGCCTTTACCGCGGACTCGCCCGCTCTGGAAACACCATATATTTT. It codes for CAWSLYRGLARSGNTIYF.

The chain has TRBV19 and TRBJ1-5; D possibly corresponds to TRBD1 (5 bases). V was trimmed by 3 bases and J by 2 bases, leaving 17 bases between them. CDR1 is LNHDA, CDR2 SQIVND, per germline (reference sequence). The CDR3 runs to 17 residues. This CDR3 is CASSIRQFLLGNQPQHF. CDR3 bases: TGTGCCAGTAGTATCAGACAGTTCCTCCTGGGCAATCAGCCCCAGCATTTT.

V gene TRBV4-2 combines with J gene TRBJ1-1, with D perhaps TRBD1 (5 bases). Per germline, CDR1 LGHNA and CDR2 YNFKEQ. Trimming removed 4 bases at V and 3 bases at J, with 15 bases between. This CDR3 contains 15 residues. Written as DNA, the CDR3 is TGTGCCAGCAGCCGGACACTGTTAGGGTACACTGAAGCTTTCTTT. Translated: CASSRTLLGYTEAFF.

Notes on this clone: A read error may produce the germline difference seen at one junction end. The chain uses TRBV4-3 and TRBJ1-1; D remains unclear. The CDR3 is 15 residues long. CDR1 and CDR2 (germline): LGHNA, YSLEER. The DNA for the CDR3 is TGCGCCAGCGGCCAAGTCCCGGAACCTCCTAATGGGGCTTTCTTT. This codes for CASGQVPEPPNGAFF.

This clone occurred a few times. The rearrangement links TRBV3-1 (or the pseudogene TRBV3-2) to TRBJ2-7; D is unclear. V shed 2 bases and J shed 0 bases, with 8 bases lying between them. There are 14 residues in the CDR3. The germline V gene encodes CDR1 LGHDT and CDR2 YNNKEL (reference sequence). The CDR3 sequence is CASSQTMSSYEQYF. In DNA form, the CDR3 reads TGTGCCAGCAGCCAAACTATGAGCTCCTACGAGCAGTACTTC.

The chain is built from TRBV6-5 and TRBJ2-3; 7 bases map to TRBD1. V dropped 4 bases and J dropped 2; count of bases not matched to a gene: 9. Germline V gene data show CDR1 as MNHEY and CDR2 as SVGAGI. CDR3 length: 16 amino acids. The CDR3 DNA reads TGTGCCAGCAGTTGGGGTAGGGGACAGATCACAGATACGCAGTATTTT. Amino acid sequence: CASSWGRGQITDTQYF.

This clone was detected only a few times. The J gene is TRBJ2-7, the V gene TRBV6-1; D unclear. V lost 2 bases and J 3 bases, leaving 8 bases between the germline ends. Per germline, CDR1 MNHNS and CDR2 SASEGT. This CDR3 region has 13 residues. The CDR3 spells CASSERDLYEQYF. CDR3 in DNA: TGTGCCAGCAGTGAACGTGACCTCTACGAGCAGTACTTC.

This clone was detected once. The identical CDR3 is also encoded by other nucleotide sequences in the sample. The rearrangement joins TRBV7-2 to TRBJ2-7, with 7 bases fitting TRBD1. J was trimmed by 0 bases and V by 1 base; bases with no gene match: 3. CDR1 is SGHTA, CDR2 FQGNSA, per germline. The CDR3 is 15 amino acids. CDR3 DNA: TGTGCCAGCAGCTTAGGACAGGGAAGCTCCTACGAGCAGTACTTC. Translation gives CASSLGQGSSYEQYF.

V is TRBV2 and J is TRBJ1-4; the D gene is possibly TRBD1 (6 bases). V lost 2 bases, J lost 8 bases, and 15 bases lay in between. CDR1 SNHLY and CDR2 FYNNEI come from the germline V gene. The CDR3 consists of 15 residues. CDR3 in DNA: TGTGCCAGCAGTGAAACAGGGTTAAAGGTAGAAAAACTGTTTTTT. Protein sequence: CASSETGLKVEKLFF.

V is TRBV11-2 and J is TRBJ1-2; no definite D call. V lost 0 bases and J 8 bases, leaving 10 bases between the germline ends. The CDR3 length is 13 residues. The germline V gene has CDR1 SGHAT and CDR2 FQNNGV. The CDR3 reads CASSLDRESGYTF. Written as DNA, the CDR3 is TGTGCCAGCAGCTTAGATCGCGAGAGCGGCTACACCTTC.

V and J are TRBV9 and TRBJ1-4; D is unclear. This CDR3 contains 14 residues. Trimming cost V 2 bases and J 0 bases, with 5 bases left between them. The germline V gene encodes CDR1 SGDLS and CDR2 YYNGEE. CDR3 DNA: TGTGCCAGCAGCGTTGCTCCAACTAATGAAAAACTGTTTTTT. Its translation is CASSVAPTNEKLFF.

The CDR3, as DNA: TGCAGTGCTAGTGAAAATCCGGGACGGTTTAATGAAAAACTGTTTTTT. This translates into CSASENPGRFNEKLFF. The chain uses TRBV20-1 and TRBJ1-4; tentatively, D is TRBD1 (5 bases). The CDR3 contains 16 residues. Between the trimmed V and J ends, which lost 3 bases and 4 bases, there was a span of 18 bases. CDR1 is DFQATT, CDR2 SNEGSKA, per germline (reference sequence).

This clone was counted between two and nine times. The chain joins TRBV3-1 (or the pseudogene TRBV3-2) to TRBJ1-5, with 8 bases matching TRBD1. Germline CDR1 is LGHDT and CDR2 is YNNKEL (reference sequence). CDR3 size: 16 residues. V was pared by 6 bases and J by 0 bases, with 7 bases of the junction left unmatched. The CDR3 sequence is CASSSGTGYSNQPQHF. Here the CDR3 DNA reads TGTGCCAGCAGTTCCGGGACAGGTTATAGCAATCAGCCCCAGCATTTT.

The V and J genes are TRBV5-1 and TRBJ2-7, with D unclear. Germline loops: CDR1 SGHRS, CDR2 YFSETQ. Between the trimmed V and J ends, which lost 0 bases and 1 base, there was a span of 8 bases. CDR3 length equals 14 residues. The CDR3 bases are TGCGCCAGCAGCTTGGCCGCAGGTTCCTACGAGCAGTACTTC. Translation gives CASSLAAGSYEQYF.

V gene TRBV7-6 combines with J gene TRBJ2-1; 9 nucleotides agree with TRBD2. The CDR3 contains 16 residues. Trimming cost V 1 base and J 7 bases; bases outside gene matches: 8. The germline gives CDR1 SGHVS, CDR2 FNYEAQ. CDR3 sequence (DNA): TGTGCCAGCAGCTTAGGTCGGCGGGGGGGCCAAAATGAGCAGTTCTTC. It yields the protein CASSLGRRGGQNEQFF.

The chain joins TRBV12-3 or TRBV12-4 to TRBJ2-5; D assignment may be TRBD1 or TRBD2 (5 bases each). V lost 6 bases, J lost 4 bases, and 9 bases lay in between. The CDR3 sequence is 12 residues long. The DNA for the CDR3 is TGTGCCAGCAGCGGGACGGGAGAGACCCAGTACTTC. As protein: CASSGTGETQYF.

There are a few counts of this clone. The chain has TRBV4-2 and TRBJ2-7; 11 bases fit TRBD2. From germline, CDR1 is LGHNA and CDR2 YNFKEQ. With V trimmed by 0 bases and J by 7 bases, 8 bases remained unmatched. The CDR3 runs 16 residues. The CDR3 region is CASSQEFTSGGGEQYF. As DNA, the CDR3 is TGTGCCAGCAGCCAAGAATTTACTAGCGGGGGAGGGGAGCAGTACTTC.

The chain couples TRBV24-1 to TRBJ2-1; 10 positions match TRBD2. The ends lost 3 bases at V and 8 bases at J; junction bases unmatched: 6. Germline-derived CDR1 and CDR2 are KGHDR and SFDVKD. The CDR3 consists of 15 residues. The CDR3 spells CATSDRSGGADEQFF. For the CDR3, the DNA is TGTGCCACCAGTGATCGAAGCGGGGGGGCCGATGAGCAGTTCTTC.

The chain employs TRBV18 and TRBJ2-7; 9 bases map to TRBD1. CDR1 is KGHSH and CDR2 is LQKENI in the germline V gene. The length of the CDR3 is 15 residues. J was trimmed by 6 bases and V by 3 bases; bases with no gene match: 9. Here the CDR3 DNA reads TGTGCCAGCTCACCGACAGGGGGGTCCGGGGTCGAGCAGTACTTC. Its protein is CASSPTGGSGVEQYF.

V usage is TRBV19 and J usage is TRBJ1-5, with 8 bases that match TRBD1. The V and J ends lost 8 bases and 4 bases, in that order; junction bases with no gene match: 1. This CDR3 has 12 amino acids. Germline CDR1 LNHDA, CDR2 SQIVND (reference sequence). CDR3 coding DNA: TGTGCCAGTCGACAGGGGAATCAGCCCCAGCATTTT. This sequence encodes CASRQGNQPQHF.

The chain combines TRBV4-1 with TRBJ2-2; D remains ambiguous. Germline-derived CDR1 and CDR2 are MGHRA and YSYEKL. The CDR3 loop spans 15 amino acids. V lost 0 bases and J 6 bases, leaving 11 bases between the germline ends. The CDR3 region is CASSQEGGVPGELFF. CDR3 bases: TGCGCCAGCAGCCAAGAGGGTGGGGTGCCCGGGGAGCTGTTTTTT.

This chain connects TRBV5-1 to TRBJ2-7, with 8 bases aligning to TRBD1. After removal of 0 bases from V and 5 bases from J, the junction contained 7 bases not matched to a gene. Germline values: CDR1 SGHRS, CDR2 YFSETQ. This CDR3 is 15 amino acids long. The CDR3 spells CASSLAIAGGHEQYF. The CDR3 DNA reads as TGCGCCAGCAGCTTGGCCATCGCAGGGGGCCACGAGCAGTACTTC.

The genes are TRBV4-1 and TRBJ1-6; perhaps TRBD1 as D (5 bases). Germline lookup yields CDR1 MGHRA and CDR2 YSYEKL. The CDR3 covers 17 residues. V was shortened by 6 bases and J by 2 bases, with 17 bases between the two germline ends. This CDR3 reads CASRIRIGVPYNSPLHF. The CDR3 DNA sequence: TGCGCCAGCAGGATAAGGATAGGGGTACCCTATAATTCACCCCTCCACTTT.